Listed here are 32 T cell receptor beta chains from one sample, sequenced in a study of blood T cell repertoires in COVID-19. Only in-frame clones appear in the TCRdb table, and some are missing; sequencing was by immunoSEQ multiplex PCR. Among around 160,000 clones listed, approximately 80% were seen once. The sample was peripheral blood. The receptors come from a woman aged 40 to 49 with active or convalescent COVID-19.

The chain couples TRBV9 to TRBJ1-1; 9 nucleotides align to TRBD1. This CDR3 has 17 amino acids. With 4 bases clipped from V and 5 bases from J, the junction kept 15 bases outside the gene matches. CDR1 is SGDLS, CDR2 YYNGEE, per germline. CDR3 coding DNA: TGTGCCAGCAGCACCCAAAAGGGACAGGGTCAGAGGACTGAAGCTTTCTTT. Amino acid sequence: CASSTQKGQGQRTEAFF.

DNA of the CDR3: TGTGCCAGCAGCCAAGATGGGGCTCGGGCTAATTCACCCCTCCACTTT. This gives the protein CASSQDGARANSPLHF. This chain connects TRBV3-1 (or the pseudogene TRBV3-2) to TRBJ1-6; a weak D match, TRBD1 (5 bases). Germline CDR1 and CDR2: LGHDT and YNNKEL (reference sequence). The CDR3 runs to 16 residues. V was shortened by 0 bases and J by 6 bases, with 12 bases between the two germline ends.

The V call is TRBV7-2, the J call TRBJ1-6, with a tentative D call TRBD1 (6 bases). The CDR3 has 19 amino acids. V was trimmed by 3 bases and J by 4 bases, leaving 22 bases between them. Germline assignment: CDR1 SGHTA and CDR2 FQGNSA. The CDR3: CASSFRVGGLSKYNSPLHF. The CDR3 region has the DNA TGTGCCAGCAGCTTCCGGGTAGGGGGTTTGTCTAAGTATAATTCACCCCTCCACTTT. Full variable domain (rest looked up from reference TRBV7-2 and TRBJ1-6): GAGVSQSPSNKVTEKGKDVELRCDPISGHTALYWYRQSLGQGLEFLIYFQGNSAPDKSGLPSDRFSAERTGGSVSTLTIQRTQQEDSAVYLCASSFRVGGLSKYNSPLHFGNGTRLTVT.

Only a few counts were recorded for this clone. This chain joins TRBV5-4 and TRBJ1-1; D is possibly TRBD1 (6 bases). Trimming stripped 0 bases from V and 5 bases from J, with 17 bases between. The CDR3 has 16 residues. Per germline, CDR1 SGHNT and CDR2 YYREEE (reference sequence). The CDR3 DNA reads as TGTGCCAGCAGCTTGGGAATAGGACAGAGGAGGACTGAAGCTTTCTTT. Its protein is CASSLGIGQRRTEAFF.

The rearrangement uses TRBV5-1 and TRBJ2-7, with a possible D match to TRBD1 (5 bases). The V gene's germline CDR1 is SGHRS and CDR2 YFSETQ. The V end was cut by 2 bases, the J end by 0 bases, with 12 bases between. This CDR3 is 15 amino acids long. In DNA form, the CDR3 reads TGCGCCAGCAGCTTTACAGGCGACAGCTCCTACGAGCAGTACTTC. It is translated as CASSFTGDSSYEQYF.

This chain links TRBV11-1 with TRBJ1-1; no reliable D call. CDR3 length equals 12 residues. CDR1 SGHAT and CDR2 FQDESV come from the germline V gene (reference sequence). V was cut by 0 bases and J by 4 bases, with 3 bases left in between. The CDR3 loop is CASSLAGTEAFF. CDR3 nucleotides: TGTGCCAGCAGCTTAGCCGGCACTGAAGCTTTCTTT.

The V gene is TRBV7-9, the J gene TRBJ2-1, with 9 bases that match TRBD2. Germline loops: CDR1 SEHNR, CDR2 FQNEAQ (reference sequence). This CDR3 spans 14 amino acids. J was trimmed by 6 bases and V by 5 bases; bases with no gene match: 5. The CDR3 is CASSPSGGFNEQFF. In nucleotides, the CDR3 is TGTGCCAGCAGCCCGAGCGGGGGGTTCAATGAGCAGTTCTTC.

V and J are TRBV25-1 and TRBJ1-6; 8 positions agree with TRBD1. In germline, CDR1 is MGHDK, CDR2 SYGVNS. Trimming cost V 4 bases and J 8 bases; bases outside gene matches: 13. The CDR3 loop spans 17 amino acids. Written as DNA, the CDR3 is TGTGCCAGCAGTGGACTCGGGCTCAGGGGGCGGGATTCACCCCTCCACTTT. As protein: CASSGLGLRGRDSPLHF. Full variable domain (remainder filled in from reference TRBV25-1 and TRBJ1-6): EADIYQTPRYLVIGTGKKITLECSQTMGHDKMYWYQQDPGMELHLIHYSYGVNSTEKGDLSSESTVSRIRTEHFPLTLESARPSHTSQYLCASSGLGLRGRDSPLHFGNGTRLTVT.

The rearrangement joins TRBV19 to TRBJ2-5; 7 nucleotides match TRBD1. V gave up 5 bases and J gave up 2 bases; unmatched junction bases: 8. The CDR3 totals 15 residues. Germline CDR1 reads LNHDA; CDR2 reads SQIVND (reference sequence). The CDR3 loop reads CASSAGDSVQETQYF. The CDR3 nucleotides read TGTGCCAGTAGTGCAGGGGACAGCGTTCAAGAGACCCAGTACTTC. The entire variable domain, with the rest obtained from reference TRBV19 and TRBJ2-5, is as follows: DGGITQSPKYLFRKEGQNVTLSCEQNLNHDAMYWYRQDPGQGLRLIYYSQIVNDFQKGDIAEGYSVSREKKESFPLTVTSAQKNPTAFYLCASSAGDSVQETQYFGPGTRLLVL.

The CDR3 loop reads CASSRGRTYNEQFF. CDR3 in DNA: TGTGCCAGCTCTAGAGGGAGGACCTACAATGAGCAGTTCTTC. This chain joins TRBV5-8 and TRBJ2-1; perhaps TRBD2 as D (6 bases). Germline V lookup: CDR1 SGHTS, CDR2 YDEGEE. CDR3 length: 14 residues. V gave up 7 bases and J gave up 2 bases, with 13 bases separating them.

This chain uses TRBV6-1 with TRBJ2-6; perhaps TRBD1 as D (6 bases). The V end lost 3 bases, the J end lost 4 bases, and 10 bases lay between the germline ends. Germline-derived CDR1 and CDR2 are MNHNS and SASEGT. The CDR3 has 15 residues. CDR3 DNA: TGTGCCAGCAGTGAGGGACATCTAGGGGCCAACGTCCTGACTTTC. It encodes CASSEGHLGANVLTF.

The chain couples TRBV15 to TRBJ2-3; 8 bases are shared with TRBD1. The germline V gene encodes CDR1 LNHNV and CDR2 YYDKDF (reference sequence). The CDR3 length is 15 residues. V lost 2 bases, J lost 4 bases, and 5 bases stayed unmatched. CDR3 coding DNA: TGTGCCACCAGCAGAACACGGACAGGGCCAGATACGCAGTATTTT. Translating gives CATSRTRTGPDTQYF.

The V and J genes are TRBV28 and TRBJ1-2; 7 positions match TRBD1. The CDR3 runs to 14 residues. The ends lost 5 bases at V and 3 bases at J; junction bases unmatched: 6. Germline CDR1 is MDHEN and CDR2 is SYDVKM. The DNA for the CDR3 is TGTGCCAGCAGTGTGGGACAGCGAGACTATGGCTACACCTTC. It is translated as CASSVGQRDYGYTF.

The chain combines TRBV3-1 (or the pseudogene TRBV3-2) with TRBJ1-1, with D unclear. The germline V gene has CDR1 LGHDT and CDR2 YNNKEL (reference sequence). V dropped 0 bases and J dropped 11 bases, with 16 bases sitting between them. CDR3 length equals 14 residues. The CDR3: CASSQDILSLGAFF. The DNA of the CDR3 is TGTGCCAGCAGCCAAGATATTTTATCCCTCGGGGCTTTCTTT.

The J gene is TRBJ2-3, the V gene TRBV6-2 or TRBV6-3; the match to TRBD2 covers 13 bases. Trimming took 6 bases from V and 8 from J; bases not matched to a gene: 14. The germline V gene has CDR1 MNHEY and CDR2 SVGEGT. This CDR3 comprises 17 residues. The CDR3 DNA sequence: TGTGCCAGCAGATACCGAGGGACTAGCGGGGTCTACGGTACGCAGTATTTT. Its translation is CASRYRGTSGVYGTQYF.

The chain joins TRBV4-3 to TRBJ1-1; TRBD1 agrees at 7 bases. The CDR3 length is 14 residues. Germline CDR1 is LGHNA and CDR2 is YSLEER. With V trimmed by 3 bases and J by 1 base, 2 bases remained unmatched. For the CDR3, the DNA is TGCGCCAGCAGCCACCAGGGGGAGAACACTGAAGCTTTCTTT. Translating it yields CASSHQGENTEAFF.

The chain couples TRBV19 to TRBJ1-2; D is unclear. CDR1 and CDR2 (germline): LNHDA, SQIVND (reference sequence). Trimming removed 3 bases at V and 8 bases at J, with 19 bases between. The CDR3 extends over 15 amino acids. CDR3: CASSIDSEVISGYTF. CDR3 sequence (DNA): TGTGCCAGTAGTATTGACTCAGAGGTGATTAGCGGCTACACCTTC.

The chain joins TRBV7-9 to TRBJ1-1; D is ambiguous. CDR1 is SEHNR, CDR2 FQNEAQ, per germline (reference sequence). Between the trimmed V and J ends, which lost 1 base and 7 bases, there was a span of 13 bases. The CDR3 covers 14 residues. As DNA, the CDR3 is TGTGCCAGCAGCTTAGGGGCGGGAGGAGATGAAGCTTTCTTT. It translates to CASSLGAGGDEAFF.

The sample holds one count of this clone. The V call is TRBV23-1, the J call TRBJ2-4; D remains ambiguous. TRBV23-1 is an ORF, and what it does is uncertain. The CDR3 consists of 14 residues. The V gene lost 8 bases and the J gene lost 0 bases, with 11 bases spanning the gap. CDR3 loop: CASDRVGAKNIQYF. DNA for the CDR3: TGCGCCAGCGACCGGGTGGGAGCCAAAAACATTCAGTACTTC.

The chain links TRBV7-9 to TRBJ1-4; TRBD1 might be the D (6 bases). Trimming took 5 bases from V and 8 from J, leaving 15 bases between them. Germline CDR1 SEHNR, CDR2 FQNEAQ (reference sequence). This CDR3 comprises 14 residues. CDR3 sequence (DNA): TGTGCCAGCAGCGGTACAGGGAGATGGGAAAAACTGTTTTTT. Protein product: CASSGTGRWEKLFF.

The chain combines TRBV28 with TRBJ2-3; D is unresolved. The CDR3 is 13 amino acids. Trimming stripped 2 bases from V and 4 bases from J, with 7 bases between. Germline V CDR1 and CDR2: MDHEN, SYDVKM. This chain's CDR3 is CASSLNIADTQYF. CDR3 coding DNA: TGTGCCAGCAGTTTAAATATCGCAGATACGCAGTATTTT.

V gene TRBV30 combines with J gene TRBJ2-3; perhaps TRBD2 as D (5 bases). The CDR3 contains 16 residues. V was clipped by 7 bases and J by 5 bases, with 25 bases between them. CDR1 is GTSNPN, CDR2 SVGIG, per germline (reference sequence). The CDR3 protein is CASVEGETFLGDTQYF. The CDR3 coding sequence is TGTGCCTCGGTTGAGGGTGAGACTTTTCTGGGAGATACGCAGTATTTT.

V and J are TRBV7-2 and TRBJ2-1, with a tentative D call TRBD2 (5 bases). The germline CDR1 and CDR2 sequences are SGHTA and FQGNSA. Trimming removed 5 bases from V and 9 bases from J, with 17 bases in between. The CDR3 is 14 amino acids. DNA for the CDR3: TGTGCCAGCAGCATGAGACCGGTCGAGGGTGAGCAGTTCTTC. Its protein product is CASSMRPVEGEQFF.

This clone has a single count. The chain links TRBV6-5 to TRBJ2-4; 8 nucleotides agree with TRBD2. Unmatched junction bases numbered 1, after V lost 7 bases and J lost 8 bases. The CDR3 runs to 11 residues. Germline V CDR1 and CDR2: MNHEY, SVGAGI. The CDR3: CASTGGDIQYF. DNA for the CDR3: TGTGCCAGCACCGGGGGGGACATTCAGTACTTC.

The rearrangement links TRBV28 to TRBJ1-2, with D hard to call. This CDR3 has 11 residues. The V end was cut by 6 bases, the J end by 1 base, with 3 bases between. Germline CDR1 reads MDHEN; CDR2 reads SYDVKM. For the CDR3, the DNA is TGTGCCAGCAGCAATAACTATGGCTACACCTTC. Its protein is CASSNNYGYTF.

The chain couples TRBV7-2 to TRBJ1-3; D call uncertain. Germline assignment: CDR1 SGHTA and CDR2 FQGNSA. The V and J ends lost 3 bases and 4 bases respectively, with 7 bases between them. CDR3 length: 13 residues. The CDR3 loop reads CASSLPGGNTIYF. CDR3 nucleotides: TGTGCCAGCAGCTTGCCGGGGGGAAACACCATATATTTT.

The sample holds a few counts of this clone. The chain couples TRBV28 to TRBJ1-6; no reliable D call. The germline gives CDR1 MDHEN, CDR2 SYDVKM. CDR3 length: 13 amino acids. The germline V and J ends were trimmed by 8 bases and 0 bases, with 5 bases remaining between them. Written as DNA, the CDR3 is TGTGCCAGCGGGAGCTCCTATAATTCACCCCTCCACTTT. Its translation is CASGSSYNSPLHF.

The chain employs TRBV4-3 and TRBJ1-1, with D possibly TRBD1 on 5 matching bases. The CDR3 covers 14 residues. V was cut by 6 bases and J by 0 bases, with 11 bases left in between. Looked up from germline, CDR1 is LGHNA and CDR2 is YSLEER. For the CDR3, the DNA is TGCGCCAGCAGTCTTCAGGGAATGAACACTGAAGCTTTCTTT. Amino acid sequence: CASSLQGMNTEAFF.

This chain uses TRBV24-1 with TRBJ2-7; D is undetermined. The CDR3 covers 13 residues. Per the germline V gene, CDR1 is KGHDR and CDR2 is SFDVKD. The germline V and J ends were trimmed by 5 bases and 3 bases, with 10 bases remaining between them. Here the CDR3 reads CATSGGPVYEQYF. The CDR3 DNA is TGTGCCACCAGTGGCGGCCCTGTCTACGAGCAGTACTTC.

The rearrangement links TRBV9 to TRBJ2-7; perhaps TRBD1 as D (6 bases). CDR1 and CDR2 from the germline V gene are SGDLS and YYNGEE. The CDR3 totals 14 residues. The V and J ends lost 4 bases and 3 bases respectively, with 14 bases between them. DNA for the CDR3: TGTGCCAGCAGCCCCCGGACAGACCACTACGAGCAGTACTTC. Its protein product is CASSPRTDHYEQYF.

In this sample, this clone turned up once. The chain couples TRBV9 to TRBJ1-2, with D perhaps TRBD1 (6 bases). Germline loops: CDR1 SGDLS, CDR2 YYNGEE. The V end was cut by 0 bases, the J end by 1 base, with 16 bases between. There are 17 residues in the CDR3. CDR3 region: CASSVDPSDRINYGYTF. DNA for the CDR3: TGTGCCAGCAGCGTAGATCCCTCCGACAGGATTAACTATGGCTACACCTTC.

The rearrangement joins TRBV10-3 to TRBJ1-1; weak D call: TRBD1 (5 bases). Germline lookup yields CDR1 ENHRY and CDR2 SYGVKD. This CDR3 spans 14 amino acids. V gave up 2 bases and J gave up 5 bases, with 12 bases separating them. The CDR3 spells CAISEGQGGTEAFF. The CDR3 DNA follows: TGTGCCATCAGTGAGGGTCAGGGCGGAACTGAAGCTTTCTTT.